What follows are 11 T cell receptor beta chains derived from one specimen sequenced in a study of blood T cell repertoires in COVID-19. TCRdb's table, derived via immunoSEQ multiplex PCR, lists solely in-frame clones and lacks some. Among some 70,000 clones listed, around 90% were seen once. The sequencing sample was made of peripheral blood. The receptors here all came from a man in his fifties or sixties with acute or convalescent COVID-19.

The chain employs TRBV5-1 and TRBJ2-3; 7 nucleotides line up with TRBD1. Trimming cost V 3 bases and J 1 base; bases outside gene matches: 5. Germline V gene lookup returns CDR1 SGHRS and CDR2 YFSETQ. The CDR3 runs 15 residues. This CDR3 is CASSSQGDGTDTQYF. The CDR3, as DNA: TGCGCCAGCAGCTCCCAGGGGGACGGCACAGATACGCAGTATTTT.

CDR3 DNA sequence: TGTGCCAGCAGCGAGTTGACAGGCCTGGCGGATACGCAGTATTTT. Its protein product is CASSELTGLADTQYF. The V call is TRBV9, the J call TRBJ2-3; D may be TRBD1 (6 bases). The V end lost 3 bases, the J end lost 6 bases, and 17 bases lay between the germline ends. Germline CDR1 SGDLS, CDR2 YYNGEE. There are 15 residues in the CDR3.

The chain has TRBV24-1 and TRBJ2-7, with 8 bases identical to TRBD1. This CDR3 has 15 residues. The germline gives CDR1 KGHDR, CDR2 SFDVKD. The V and J ends lost 4 bases and 0 bases, in that order; junction bases with no gene match: 4. The CDR3 bases are TGTGCCACCAGTGACGGACAGGGATCCTCCTACGAGCAGTACTTC. Protein: CATSDGQGSSYEQYF.

The chain links TRBV19 to TRBJ1-1, with D possibly being TRBD1 (6 bases). The V end was cut by 2 bases, the J end by 3 bases, with 13 bases between. The germline CDR1 and CDR2 sequences are LNHDA and SQIVND (reference sequence). There are 15 residues in the CDR3. In DNA, the CDR3 is TGTGCCAGTAGTATAATGGCAGGGGTGGACACTGAAGCTTTCTTT. Its protein is CASSIMAGVDTEAFF. Combining the CDR3 with reference TRBV19 and TRBJ1-1 gives the whole variable domain DGGITQSPKYLFRKEGQNVTLSCEQNLNHDAMYWYRQDPGQGLRLIYYSQIVNDFQKGDIAEGYSVSREKKESFPLTVTSAQKNPTAFYLCASSIMAGVDTEAFFGQGTRLTVV.

This chain's CDR3 is CASSLVGLPNNEQFF. In DNA, the CDR3 is TGTGCCAGCAGCTTAGTCGGGTTGCCGAACAATGAGCAGTTCTTC. The J gene is TRBJ2-1, the V gene TRBV11-2; D remains ambiguous. The germline gives CDR1 SGHAT, CDR2 FQNNGV. Deletions cut 1 base from V and 5 bases from J, with 12 bases between. This CDR3 contains 15 residues.

The gene calls are TRBV30 and TRBJ2-7; D may be TRBD2 (5 bases). V lost 5 bases to trimming and J lost 7 bases, with 18 bases between them. This CDR3 is built from 13 residues. Looked up from germline, CDR1 is GTSNPN and CDR2 is SVGIG (reference sequence). CDR3 DNA sequence: TGTGCCTGGGCGGGTCCCTCGGATCGAGAGCAGTACTTC. Translating gives CAWAGPSDREQYF.

V usage is TRBV7-2 and J usage is TRBJ1-3; D unclear. Trimming stripped 5 bases from V and 2 bases from J, with 13 bases between. Germline V gene data show CDR1 as SGHTA and CDR2 as FQGNSA. The CDR3 covers 15 residues. CDR3 bases: TGTGCCAGCAGCACCCGGCTGGGCACTGGAAACACCATATATTTT. Translating it yields CASSTRLGTGNTIYF.

The chain carries TRBV6-5 and TRBJ1-2; D is possibly TRBD1 (6 bases). The length of the CDR3 is 12 residues. Germline V gene data show CDR1 as MNHEY and CDR2 as SVGAGI. Trimming left V 5 bases short and J 7 bases short, with 11 bases between. The CDR3 is CASSLGTSGYTF. The DNA of the CDR3 is TGTGCCAGCAGTCTTGGGACATCTGGCTACACCTTC.

By share, this clone counts as medium-sized. The rearrangement uses TRBV25-1 and TRBJ2-5; TRBD2 matches at 10 bases. CDR3 size: 16 residues. V lost 2 bases to trimming and J lost 0 bases; unmatched junction nucleotides: 3. Germline V CDR1 and CDR2: MGHDK, SYGVNS. In nucleotides, the CDR3 is TGTGCCAGCAGTGAAAGGGGACTAGCGAACCAAGAGACCCAGTACTTC. Protein product: CASSERGLANQETQYF.

The chain carries TRBV18 and TRBJ1-2, with 7 bases matching TRBD1. V shed 2 bases, J shed 4 bases, and the junction held 7 bases outside the gene matches. This CDR3 is 15 amino acids long. From germline, CDR1 is KGHSH and CDR2 LQKENI. The DNA of the CDR3 is TGTGCCAGCTCACCATTTGAGGGACAGAGCTATGGCTACACCTTC. Its translation: CASSPFEGQSYGYTF.

In this sample, this clone turned up once. The CDR3 loop is CASSPRLAGFQETQYF. CDR3 nucleotide sequence: TGTGCCAGCTCACCAAGACTAGCGGGGTTCCAAGAGACCCAGTACTTC. The rearrangement uses TRBV18 and TRBJ2-5; 11 bases are shared with TRBD2. The CDR3 is made up of 16 amino acids. CDR1 and CDR2 from the germline V gene are KGHSH and LQKENI. J lost 1 base, V lost 2 bases, and 3 bases had no gene match.